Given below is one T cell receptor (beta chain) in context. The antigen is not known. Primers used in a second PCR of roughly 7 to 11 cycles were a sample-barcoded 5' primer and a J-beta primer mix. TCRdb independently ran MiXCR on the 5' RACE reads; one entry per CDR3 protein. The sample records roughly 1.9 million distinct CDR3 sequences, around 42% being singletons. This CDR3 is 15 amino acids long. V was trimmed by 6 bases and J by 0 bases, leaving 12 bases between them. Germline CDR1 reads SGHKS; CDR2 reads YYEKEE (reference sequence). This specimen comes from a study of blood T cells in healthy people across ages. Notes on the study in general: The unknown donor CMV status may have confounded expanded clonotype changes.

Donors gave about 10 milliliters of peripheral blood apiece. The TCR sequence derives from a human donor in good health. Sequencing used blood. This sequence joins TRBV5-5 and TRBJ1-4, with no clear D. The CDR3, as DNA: TGTGCCAGCACCGAAATGATGACAACTAATGAAAAACTGTTTTTT. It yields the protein CASTEMMTTNEKLFF.